This TCR beta chain came from a study of early T cells in non-severe SARS-CoV-2 infection. Study details: Sequenced bulk RNA came from whole blood that was unsorted, and chains were unpaired.

From the 5' RACE reads, TCRdb called clonotypes with MiXCR, one entry per CDR3 protein. Seen here are fewer than 110,000 distinct CDR3 sequences, around 10% observed once, and the top ten hold approximately 7.3%. This clonotype was detected ten times or more. This CDR3 region has 17 residues. Germline-derived CDR1 and CDR2 are SGHVS and FNYEAQ. Between the trimmed V and J ends, which lost 5 bases and 4 bases, there was a span of 21 bases. The clonotype was recovered from an adult who was a healthcare worker with PCR-confirmed SARS-CoV-2 infection or an uninfected control (not recorded which). The sequenced material came from whole blood. V and J are TRBV7-6 and TRBJ1-5; D unclear. Here the CDR3 reads CASSPGSSSTPNQPQHF. The DNA of the CDR3 is TGTGCCAGCAGCCCCGGGAGCAGCAGCACACCGAATCAGCCCCAGCATTTT.